These 19 T cell receptor beta chains came from one sample sequenced in a study of T cell repertoires in cytomegalovirus infection. These receptors' targets are unknown. TCRdb fed the reads into MiXCR, producing one record per CDR3 protein. The table has 650,000 to 850,000 distinct CDR3 sequences, roughly 29% seen once. The sample was cultured CD8+ T cells from PBMCs, taken from culture after CMV antigen stimulation. These receptors originate from a human donor in good health (CMV status not recorded). Some clones in this sample may be carry-over from other donors' samples.

This clonotype was seen once. The V call is TRBV27, the J call TRBJ1-5, with D perhaps TRBD1 (5 bases). The CDR3 runs 15 residues. The germline V gene encodes CDR1 MNHEY and CDR2 SMNVEV (reference sequence). V was cut by 6 bases and J by 1 base, with 13 bases left in between. CDR3 loop: CASSEDTLSNQPQHF. The CDR3 DNA sequence: TGTGCCAGCAGCGAGGACACATTGAGCAATCAGCCCCAGCATTTT.

This clonotype was recorded a few times. The V call is TRBV28, the J call TRBJ2-1; weak D call: TRBD1 (5 bases). The CDR3 consists of 11 residues. Trimming left V 6 bases short and J 10 bases short, with 10 bases between. Germline CDR1 MDHEN, CDR2 SYDVKM. In nucleotides, the CDR3 is TGTGCCAGCAGCCAGGGCAGGGAGCAGTTCTTC. It translates to CASSQGREQFF.

At least ten counts were recorded for this clonotype. V gene TRBV7-8 combines with J gene TRBJ1-3; tentatively, D is TRBD1 (5 bases). The germline gives CDR1 SGHVS, CDR2 FQNEAQ. The CDR3 sequence is 18 residues long. The V and J ends lost 0 bases and 0 bases respectively, with 15 bases between them. The DNA of the CDR3 is TGTGCCAGCAGCTTAGCTATAGCGGGACTTAGCTCTGGAAACACCATATATTTT. Translation gives CASSLAIAGLSSGNTIYF.

This clonotype has a handful of counts. The genes are TRBV5-4 and TRBJ2-1, with D possibly being TRBD1 (6 bases). CDR1 and CDR2 (germline): SGHNT, YYREEE (reference sequence). The CDR3 runs 15 residues. The V and J ends lost 4 bases and 2 bases respectively, with 13 bases between them. The CDR3: CASSPGGTTYNEQFF. The CDR3 nucleotides read TGTGCCAGCAGCCCTGGGGGCACTACCTACAATGAGCAGTTCTTC.

The chain employs TRBV12-3 or TRBV12-4 and TRBJ1-5, with unresolved D. The CDR3 has 13 amino acids. Trimming took 6 bases from V and 3 from J, leaving 9 bases between them. CDR3 sequence: CASSQNTNQPQHF. Here the CDR3 DNA reads TGTGCCAGCAGCCAGAACACCAATCAGCCCCAGCATTTT.

This chain joins TRBV5-1 and TRBJ2-1; TRBD1 agrees at 7 bases. V shed 5 bases and J 5 bases; nucleotides not matched to a gene: 7. CDR1 SGHRS and CDR2 YFSETQ come from the germline V gene. There are 14 residues in the CDR3. CDR3 region: CASRGTGVHNEQFF. CDR3 DNA sequence: TGCGCCAGCAGGGGAACAGGGGTCCACAATGAGCAGTTCTTC.

This clonotype was detected only once. The rearrangement joins TRBV4-1 to TRBJ1-1; D possibly corresponds to TRBD1 (6 bases). CDR1 and CDR2 from the germline V gene are MGHRA and YSYEKL. V was cut by 2 bases and J by 6 bases, with 19 bases left in between. The CDR3 is 16 residues long. DNA of the CDR3: TGCGCCAGCAGCCAATATAGCCTGGCGGGGGGCGCTGAAGCTTTCTTT. It yields the protein CASSQYSLAGGAEAFF.

Comment on this clonotype: An end of the junction does not agree with germline; a read error may underlie this. The V call is TRBV4-2, the J call TRBJ1-1; the D gene is possibly TRBD1 (6 bases). The V gene's germline CDR1 is LGHNA and CDR2 YNFKEQ. There are 14 residues in the CDR3. CDR3: CASIQGGGRWKAFF. The CDR3, as DNA: TGTGCCAGCATCCAAGGGGGGGGGCGATGGAAAGCTTTCTTT.

V is TRBV4-2 and J is TRBJ1-5, with D uncertain. The CDR3 is 13 residues long. Germline assignment: CDR1 LGHNA and CDR2 YNFKEQ. Trimming pared 3 bases from V and 2 bases from J, leaving 5 bases between. The chain's CDR3 is CASSQHRNQPQHF. CDR3 in DNA: TGTGCCAGCAGCCAGCACCGCAATCAGCCCCAGCATTTT.

In its sample, this clonotype was seen many times. This chain connects TRBV7-6 to TRBJ2-3; possibly TRBD1 for D (5 bases). Trimming took off 0 bases at V and 2 bases at J, with 12 bases between the two ends. The CDR3 consists of 16 residues. Germline loops: CDR1 SGHVS, CDR2 FNYEAQ. CDR3: CASSLAGQQYTDTQYF. CDR3 bases: TGTGCCAGCAGCTTAGCGGGGCAGCAGTACACAGATACGCAGTATTTT.

For the CDR3, the DNA is TGCAGTGCTTTCCGGGACGGACTCGAGCAGTACTTC. It encodes CSAFRDGLEQYF. The rearrangement uses TRBV20-1 and TRBJ2-7; the D gene could be TRBD1 or TRBD2 (5 bases each). CDR3 length: 12 amino acids. Looked up from germline, CDR1 is DFQATT and CDR2 is SNEGSKA (reference sequence). V was clipped by 5 bases and J by 6 bases, with 14 bases between them.

This chain links TRBV7-9 with TRBJ2-6; 7 bases fit TRBD1. J was trimmed by 4 bases and V by 4 bases; bases with no gene match: 10. Germline values: CDR1 SEHNR, CDR2 FQNEAQ (reference sequence). The CDR3 spans 17 residues. The CDR3 loop reads CASSYEYDRAGANVLTF. Written as DNA, the CDR3 is TGTGCCAGCAGCTATGAGTATGACAGGGCCGGGGCCAACGTCCTGACTTTC.

J is TRBJ1-2 and V is TRBV7-6, with D uncertain. The length of the CDR3 is 14 residues. Trimming stripped 4 bases from V and 8 bases from J, with 17 bases between. Germline loops: CDR1 SGHVS, CDR2 FNYEAQ. The CDR3 nucleotides read TGTGCCAGCAGCTCCCATGAAACTACGGAGGGCTACACCTTC. Translating it yields CASSSHETTEGYTF.

This clonotype came up a few times. The chain uses TRBV7-9 and TRBJ2-7, with 7 bases lining up with TRBD1. Germline CDR1 SEHNR, CDR2 FQNEAQ (reference sequence). The trim removed 2 bases at V and 3 bases at J, leaving 7 bases unmatched. The CDR3 length is 15 residues. CDR3 loop: CASSLFNRGGYEQYF. CDR3 sequence (DNA): TGTGCCAGCAGCTTATTTAACAGGGGTGGCTACGAGCAGTACTTC.

This chain joins TRBV7-9 and TRBJ2-7; possibly TRBD1 or TRBD2 for D (5 bases each). CDR3 size: 12 residues. Germline loops: CDR1 SEHNR, CDR2 FQNEAQ (reference sequence). Trimming left V 6 bases short and J 7 bases short, with 13 bases between. CDR3 loop: CASRGRRPEQYF. CDR3 nucleotides: TGTGCCAGCAGGGGACGGAGGCCGGAGCAGTACTTC.

This clonotype was recorded many times. This sequence joins TRBV10-2 and TRBJ1-5; TRBD1 aligns across 8 bases. This CDR3 is 16 amino acids long. CDR1 and CDR2 (germline): WSHSY, SAAADI. V dropped 2 bases and J dropped 1; count of bases not matched to a gene: 4. Written as DNA, the CDR3 is TGCGCCAGCAGTGAGGAGGACAGGGTCAGCAATCAGCCCCAGCATTTT. It yields the protein CASSEEDRVSNQPQHF.

This clonotype was recorded many times. CDR3 sequence (DNA): TGTGCCAGCAGCTCCAACAGGGCTGGTGAGCAGTTCTTC. Amino acid sequence: CASSSNRAGEQFF. V gene TRBV7-6 combines with J gene TRBJ2-1, with D perhaps matching TRBD1 (6 bases). The CDR3 spans 13 residues. Germline V CDR1 and CDR2: SGHVS, FNYEAQ. V shed 4 bases and J shed 9 bases, with 13 bases lying between them.

Note on this clonotype: At one of its ends the junction is not consistent with the germline gene, which may arise from a read error. The chain has TRBV7-7 and TRBJ2-1; 7 bases match TRBD1. The CDR3 consists of 15 residues. Germline V CDR1 and CDR2: SSHAT, FNYEAQ (reference sequence). Here the CDR3 reads CASSKDRSSYNEQFF. The CDR3 region has the DNA TGTGCTAGCAGCAAGGACAGGAGCTCCTACAATGAGCAGTTCTTC.

This clonotype showed up many times. CDR3 coding DNA: TGTGCCAGCAGCTTAAGGGGGGGCACGAACACTGAAGCTTTCTTT. Protein sequence: CASSLRGGTNTEAFF. This chain links TRBV7-2 with TRBJ1-1; perhaps TRBD1 as D (6 bases). Per the germline V gene, CDR1 is SGHTA and CDR2 is FQGNSA. This CDR3 is built from 15 residues. Trimming removed 2 bases from V and 1 base from J, with 11 bases in between.